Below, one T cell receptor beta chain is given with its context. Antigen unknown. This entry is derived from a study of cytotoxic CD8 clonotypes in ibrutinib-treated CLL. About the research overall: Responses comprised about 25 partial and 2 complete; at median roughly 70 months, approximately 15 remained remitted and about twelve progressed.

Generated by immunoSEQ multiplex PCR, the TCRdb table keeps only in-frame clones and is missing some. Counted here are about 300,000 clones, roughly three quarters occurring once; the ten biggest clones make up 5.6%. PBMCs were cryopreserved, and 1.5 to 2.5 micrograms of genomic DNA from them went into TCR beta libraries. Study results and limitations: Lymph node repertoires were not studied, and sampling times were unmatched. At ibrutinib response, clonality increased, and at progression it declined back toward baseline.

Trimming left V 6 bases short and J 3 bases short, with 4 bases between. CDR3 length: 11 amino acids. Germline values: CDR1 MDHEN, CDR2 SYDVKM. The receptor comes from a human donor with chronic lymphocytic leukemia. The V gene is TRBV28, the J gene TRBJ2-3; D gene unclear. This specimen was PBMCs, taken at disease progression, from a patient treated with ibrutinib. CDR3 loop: CASRTTDTQYF. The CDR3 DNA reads TGTGCCAGCAGAACAACAGATACGCAGTATTTT.